This T cell receptor (beta chain) appears in the sequencing data of a study of T cells in Graves' hyperthyroidism and ophthalmopathy. V was shortened by 2 bases and J by 4 bases, with 12 bases between the two germline ends. CDR1 is MNHEY and CDR2 is SMNVEV in the germline V gene (reference sequence). The CDR3 spans 14 residues. This clonotype came up a few times. Researchers amplified the TCR beta CDR3 regions from RNA transcripts. The HTBI primer set drove a first-round RT-PCR of the TCR CDR3. TCRdb ran MiXCR on the multiplex PCR reads and lists one entry per CDR3 protein. The table shows under 800,000 distinct CDR3 sequences, with approximately 15% occurring only once.

The sequence was collected from a woman between 18 and 29 years old with Graves' hyperthyroidism. The V call is TRBV27, the J call TRBJ2-7; D remains ambiguous. The sample comprised blood. This CDR3 is CASSLTASPYEQYF. The CDR3 nucleotides read TGTGCCAGCAGTTTAACGGCCAGCCCTTACGAGCAGTACTTC.